This T cell receptor beta chain emerged from a study of control samples from healthy donors and cancer patients (dated by TCRdb to about 2020). The CDR3 has 12 amino acids, counting the end cysteine and phenylalanine. Here the CDR3 DNA is all that survives: 36 bases in frame from base 1. From the germline V gene, CDR1 is ENHRY and CDR2 is SYGVKD. V is pared back by 8 bases and J by 4 bases, with 11 bases lying between the germline termini. The protocol used for the library was the immunoSEQ multiplex PCR assay. The immuneACCESS repertoire file appears here via TCRdb, limited to in-frame rearrangements. These files lack a portion of the clones; in checked studies, under half of the deficit traces to unresolved V genes, and the cause of the others is not known. This sample has around 59,000 clones in its table, and about 92% of those were observed once. The top ten hold about 1.8% of the sample. As regards this clone: Its antigen remains undetermined. No much larger clonotype is one base removed from it; base qualities were not supplied.

Sequencing was carried out using PBMCs. This receptor was identified in a man aged 35 to 55 with colorectal cancer. Rearrangement joined TRBV10-3 to TRBJ2-5; the D gene is perhaps TRBD1, from 7 matching bases. The CDR3 in this case is CAIGQEGETQYF. The nucleotide sequence is TGTGCCATCGGACAGGAGGGAGAGACCCAGTACTTC.